Below, one T cell receptor beta chain is given with its context. The record originates from a study of control samples from healthy donors and cancer patients. Only in-frame clones appear in the TCRdb table, and some are missing; sequencing was by immunoSEQ multiplex PCR. The sample includes 95,000 to 130,000 clones, approximately 90% seen only once; the top ten take about 2.5%. This CDR3 contains 13 residues. V was pared by 4 bases and J by 6 bases, with 13 bases between. Germline CDR1 and CDR2: SGHVS and FQNEAQ. The sample was blood. The V gene is TRBV7-8, the J gene TRBJ2-7, with D perhaps matching TRBD1 or TRBD2 (5 bases each). This clonotype was sampled from an older woman in good health. CDR3 DNA sequence: TGTGCCAGCAGCTACGGACTGGGACGCGAGCAGTACTTC. This sequence encodes CASSYGLGREQYF.